One and the same sample provided the 8 T cell receptor beta chains below, sequenced in a study of control samples from healthy donors and cancer patients. Data came from immunoSEQ multiplex PCR; TCRdb stores just in-frame clones and leaves some out. Found here are 400,000 to 500,000 clones, around 90% of them singletons; the top ten hold 5% to 8%. Sequenced material: PBMCs. The receptors were sampled from a middle-aged man with head and neck cancer.

V usage is TRBV25-1 and J usage is TRBJ2-7; D ambiguous. The germline V gene encodes CDR1 MGHDK and CDR2 SYGVNS. The CDR3 sequence is 15 residues long. Trimming stripped 4 bases from V and 3 bases from J, with 16 bases between. The CDR3 reads CASSGPRVEGYEQYF. In DNA, the CDR3 is TGTGCCAGCAGTGGGCCCCGGGTTGAAGGCTACGAGCAGTACTTC.

The chain combines TRBV7-2 with TRBJ2-7; TRBD1 matches at 9 bases. Germline CDR1 is SGHTA and CDR2 is FQGNSA. The CDR3 sequence is 14 residues long. V shed 4 bases and J 2 bases; nucleotides not matched to a gene: 3. The CDR3 DNA sequence: TGTGCCAGCAGCTCACAGGGGGCCACCTACGAGCAGTACTTC. It encodes CASSSQGATYEQYF.

This clone has only a few counts. The chain has TRBV7-6 and TRBJ2-7; TRBD1 agrees at 9 bases. The ends lost 1 base at V and 1 base at J; junction bases unmatched: 2. This CDR3 is built from 15 residues. Germline loops: CDR1 SGHVS, CDR2 FNYEAQ. This CDR3 reads CASSLEQGASYEQYF. CDR3 nucleotide sequence: TGTGCCAGCAGCTTAGAACAGGGGGCTTCCTACGAGCAGTACTTC.

This clone showed up just once. The chain employs TRBV27 and TRBJ1-2; TRBD1 matches at 8 bases. The CDR3 loop spans 14 amino acids. After removal of 5 bases from V and 5 bases from J, the junction contained 7 bases not matched to a gene. Germline V gives CDR1 MNHEY, CDR2 SMNVEV (reference sequence). Here the CDR3 reads CASSRTGGQYGYTF. The CDR3 DNA reads TGTGCCAGCAGTCGAACAGGGGGTCAGTATGGCTACACCTTC.

The V call is TRBV24-1, the J call TRBJ2-2; D is ambiguous. V was pared by 3 bases and J by 7 bases, with 11 bases between. The CDR3 consists of 14 residues. CDR1 is KGHDR and CDR2 is SFDVKD in the germline V gene. For the CDR3, the DNA is TGTGCCACCAGTGATCGTACGGTTAACGGGGAGCTGTTTTTT. This sequence encodes CATSDRTVNGELFF.

V gene TRBV19 combines with J gene TRBJ1-3; perhaps TRBD1 as D (5 bases). This CDR3 has 16 residues. Germline lookup yields CDR1 LNHDA and CDR2 SQIVND (reference sequence). The V end was cut by 4 bases, the J end by 0 bases, with 13 bases between. CDR3 sequence (DNA): TGTGCCAGTAGTACCTCACAGGTGAACTCTGGAAACACCATATATTTT. This gives the protein CASSTSQVNSGNTIYF.

The CDR3 coding sequence is TGTGCCAGCAGGCCAGGGACACGGGAGACCCAGTACTTC. Encoded protein: CASRPGTRETQYF. This rearrangement joins TRBV27 to TRBJ2-5, with D possibly TRBD1 on 6 matching bases. The CDR3 runs to 13 residues. Germline V gene lookup returns CDR1 MNHEY and CDR2 SMNVEV (reference sequence). Trimming shortened V by 6 bases and J by 5 bases, and 13 bases separated the two germline ends.

The chain recombines TRBV19 with TRBJ2-3; 8 bases match TRBD1. The CDR3 has 15 amino acids. In germline, CDR1 is LNHDA, CDR2 SQIVND (reference sequence). J gave up 2 bases and V 5 bases, and 6 bases lay outside the gene matches. The DNA for the CDR3 is TGTGCCAGTAGTCCCAGGGACAGGACCACAGATACGCAGTATTTT. Its translation: CASSPRDRTTDTQYF.